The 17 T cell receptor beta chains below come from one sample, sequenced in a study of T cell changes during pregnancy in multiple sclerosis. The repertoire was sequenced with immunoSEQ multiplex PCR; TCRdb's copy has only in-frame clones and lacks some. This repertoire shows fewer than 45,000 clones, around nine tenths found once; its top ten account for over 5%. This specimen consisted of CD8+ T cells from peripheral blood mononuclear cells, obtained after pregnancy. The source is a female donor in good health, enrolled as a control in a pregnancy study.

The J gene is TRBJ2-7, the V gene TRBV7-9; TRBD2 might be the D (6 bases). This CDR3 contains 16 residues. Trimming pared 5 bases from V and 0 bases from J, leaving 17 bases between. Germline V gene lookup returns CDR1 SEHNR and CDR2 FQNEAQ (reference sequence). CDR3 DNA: TGTGCCAGCAGCCCCGCCGGGGGTCCTGGCTCCTACGAGCAGTACTTC. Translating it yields CASSPAGGPGSYEQYF.

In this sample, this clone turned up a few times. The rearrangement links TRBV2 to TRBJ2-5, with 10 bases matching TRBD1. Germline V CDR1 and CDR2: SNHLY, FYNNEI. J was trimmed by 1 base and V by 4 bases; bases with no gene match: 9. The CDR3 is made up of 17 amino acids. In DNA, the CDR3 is TGTGCCAGCAGTGGTCGGACAGGGGGTATCATCCAAGAGACCCAGTACTTC. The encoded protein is CASSGRTGGIIQETQYF.

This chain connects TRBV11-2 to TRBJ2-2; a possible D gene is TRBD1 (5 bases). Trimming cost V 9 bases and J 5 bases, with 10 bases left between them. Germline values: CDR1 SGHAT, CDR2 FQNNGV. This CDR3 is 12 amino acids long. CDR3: CASQGITGELFF. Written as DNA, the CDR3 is TGTGCCAGTCAGGGAATAACCGGGGAGCTGTTTTTT.

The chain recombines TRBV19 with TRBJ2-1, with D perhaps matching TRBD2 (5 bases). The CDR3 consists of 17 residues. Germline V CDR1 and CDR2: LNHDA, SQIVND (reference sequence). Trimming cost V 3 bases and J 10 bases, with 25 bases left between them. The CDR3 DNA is TGTGCCAGTAGTATTTTACGACTACGGACGAAGCCAGACGAGCAGTTCTTC. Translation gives CASSILRLRTKPDEQFF.

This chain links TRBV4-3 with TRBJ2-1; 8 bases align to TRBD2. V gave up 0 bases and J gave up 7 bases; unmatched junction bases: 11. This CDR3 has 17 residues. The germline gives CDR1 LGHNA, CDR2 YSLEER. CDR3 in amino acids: CASSQEIAGTSQNEQFF. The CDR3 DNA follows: TGCGCCAGCAGCCAAGAGATAGCGGGGACCTCTCAGAATGAGCAGTTCTTC.

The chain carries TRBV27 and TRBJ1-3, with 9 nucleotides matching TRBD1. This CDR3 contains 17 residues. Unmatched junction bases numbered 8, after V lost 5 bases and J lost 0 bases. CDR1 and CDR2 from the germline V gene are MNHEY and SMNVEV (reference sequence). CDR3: CASSASGTGLSGNTIYF. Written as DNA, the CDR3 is TGTGCCAGCAGTGCATCCGGGACAGGGCTCTCTGGAAACACCATATATTTT.

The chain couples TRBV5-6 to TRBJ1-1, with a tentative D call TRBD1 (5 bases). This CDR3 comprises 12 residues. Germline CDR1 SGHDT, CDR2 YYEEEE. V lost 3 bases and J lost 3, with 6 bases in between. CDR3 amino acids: CASSWGDTEAFF. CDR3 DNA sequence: TGTGCCAGCAGCTGGGGGGACACTGAAGCTTTCTTT.

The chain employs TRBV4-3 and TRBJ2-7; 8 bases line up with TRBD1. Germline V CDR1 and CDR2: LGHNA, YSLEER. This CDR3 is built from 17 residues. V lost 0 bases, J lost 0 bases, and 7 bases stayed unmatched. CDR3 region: CASSQDSGTGGSYEQYF. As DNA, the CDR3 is TGCGCCAGCAGCCAAGATTCAGGAACAGGGGGCTCCTACGAGCAGTACTTC.

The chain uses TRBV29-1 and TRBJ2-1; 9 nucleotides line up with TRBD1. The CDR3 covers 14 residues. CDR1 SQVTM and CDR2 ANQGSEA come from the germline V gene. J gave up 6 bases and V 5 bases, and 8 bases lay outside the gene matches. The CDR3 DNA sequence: TGCAGCGTTAACGGGGACAGGGTTATCAATGAGCAGTTCTTC. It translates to CSVNGDRVINEQFF.

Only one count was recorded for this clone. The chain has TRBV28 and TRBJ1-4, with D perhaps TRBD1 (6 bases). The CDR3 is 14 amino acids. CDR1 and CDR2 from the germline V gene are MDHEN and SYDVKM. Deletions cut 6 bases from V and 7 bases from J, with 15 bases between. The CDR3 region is CASSGGGSREKLFF. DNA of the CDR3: TGTGCCAGCAGCGGCGGGGGCTCGCGTGAAAAACTGTTTTTT.

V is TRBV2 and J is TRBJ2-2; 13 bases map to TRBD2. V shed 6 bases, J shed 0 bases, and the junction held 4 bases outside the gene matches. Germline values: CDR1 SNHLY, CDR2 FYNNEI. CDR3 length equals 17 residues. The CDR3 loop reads CASRWTSGGTNTGELFF. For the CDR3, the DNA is TGTGCCAGCAGATGGACTAGCGGGGGAACGAACACCGGGGAGCTGTTTTTT.

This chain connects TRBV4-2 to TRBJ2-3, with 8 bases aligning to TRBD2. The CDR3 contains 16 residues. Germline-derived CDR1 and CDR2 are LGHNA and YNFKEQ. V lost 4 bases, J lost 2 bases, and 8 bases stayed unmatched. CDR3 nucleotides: TGTGCCAGCAGCCTCCGAGCGGGGGAACCCACAGATACGCAGTATTTT. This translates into CASSLRAGEPTDTQYF.

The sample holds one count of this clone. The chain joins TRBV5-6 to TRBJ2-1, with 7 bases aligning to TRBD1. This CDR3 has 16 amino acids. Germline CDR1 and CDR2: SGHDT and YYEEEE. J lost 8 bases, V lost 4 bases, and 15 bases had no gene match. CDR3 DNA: TGTGCCAGCAGCCCTGCGACAGGGCCCCCCGAGGATGAGCAGTTCTTC. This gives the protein CASSPATGPPEDEQFF.

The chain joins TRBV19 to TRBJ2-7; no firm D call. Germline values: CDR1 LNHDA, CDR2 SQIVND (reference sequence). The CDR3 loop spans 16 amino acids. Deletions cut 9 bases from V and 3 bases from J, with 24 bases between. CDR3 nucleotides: TGTGCCAGGGATGAACTACGGTTCACTGAGCTCTACGAGCAGTACTTC. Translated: CARDELRFTELYEQYF.

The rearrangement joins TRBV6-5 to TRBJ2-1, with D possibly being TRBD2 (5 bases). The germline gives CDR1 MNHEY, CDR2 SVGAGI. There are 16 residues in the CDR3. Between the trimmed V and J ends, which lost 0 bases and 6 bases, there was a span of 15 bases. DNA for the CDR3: TGTGCCAGCAGTTACTCGTCCGGGATACACCGCAATGAGCAGTTCTTC. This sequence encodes CASSYSSGIHRNEQFF.

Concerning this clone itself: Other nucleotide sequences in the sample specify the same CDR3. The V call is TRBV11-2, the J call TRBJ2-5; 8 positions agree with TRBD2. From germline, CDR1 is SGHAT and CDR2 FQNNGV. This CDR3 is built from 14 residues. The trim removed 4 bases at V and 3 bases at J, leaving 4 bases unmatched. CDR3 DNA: TGTGCCAGCAGCTCCAGCGGGGGTAAAGAGACCCAGTACTTC. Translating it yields CASSSSGGKETQYF. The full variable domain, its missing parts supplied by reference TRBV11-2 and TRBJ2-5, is EAGVAQSPRYKIIEKRQSVAFWCNPISGHATLYWYQQILGQGPKLLIQFQNNGVVDDSQLPKDRFSAERLKGVDSTLKIQPAKLEDSAVYLCASSSSGGKETQYFGPGTRLLVL.

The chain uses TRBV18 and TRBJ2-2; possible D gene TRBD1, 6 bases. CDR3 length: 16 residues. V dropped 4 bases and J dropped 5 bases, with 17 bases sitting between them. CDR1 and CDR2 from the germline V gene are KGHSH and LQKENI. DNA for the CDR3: TGTGCCAGCTCACGACCAGGGGACACACGTACCGGGGAGCTGTTTTTT. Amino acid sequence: CASSRPGDTRTGELFF.